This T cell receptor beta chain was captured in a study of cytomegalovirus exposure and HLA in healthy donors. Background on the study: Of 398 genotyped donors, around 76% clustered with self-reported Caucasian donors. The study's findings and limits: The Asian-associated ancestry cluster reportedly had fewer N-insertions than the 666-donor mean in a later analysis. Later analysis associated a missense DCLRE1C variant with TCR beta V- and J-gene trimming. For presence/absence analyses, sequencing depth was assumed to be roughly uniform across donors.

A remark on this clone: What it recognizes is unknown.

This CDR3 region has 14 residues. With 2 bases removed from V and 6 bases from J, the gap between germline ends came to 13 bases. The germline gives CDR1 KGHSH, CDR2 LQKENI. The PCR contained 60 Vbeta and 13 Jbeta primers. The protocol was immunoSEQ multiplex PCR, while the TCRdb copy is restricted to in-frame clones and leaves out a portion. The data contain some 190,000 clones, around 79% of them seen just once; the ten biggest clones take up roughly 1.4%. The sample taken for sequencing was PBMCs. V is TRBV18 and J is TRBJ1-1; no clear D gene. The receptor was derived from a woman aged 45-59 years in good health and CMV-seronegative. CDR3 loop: CASSPRWSDAEAFF. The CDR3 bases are TGTGCCAGCTCACCAAGGTGGAGTGACGCTGAAGCTTTCTTT.